These 27 T cell receptor beta chains were all obtained from the same sample, sequenced in a study of radiotherapy plus CTLA-4 blockade in lung cancer. Sequencing used immunoSEQ multiplex PCR; TCRdb keeps in-frame clones, though not all of them. The sample lists 120,000 or so clones; roughly 74% were seen once. This specimen consisted of peripheral blood, obtained from a patient treated with radiotherapy plus ipilimumab. These receptors all come from a human donor with non-small cell lung cancer who had a partial response to radiotherapy plus ipilimumab.

The chain has TRBV21-1 and TRBJ2-7; the table's TRBD2 call for D was not verified on the DNA. TRBV21-1 is tagged as a pseudogene. The CDR3 is 17 amino acids. CDR3 protein: CASSRGLATFPPYEQYV. CDR3 coding DNA: TGTGCCAGCAGCAGGGGTCTAGCCACCTTCCCTCCATACGAGCAGTACGTC.

This clone has more than one count but fewer than ten. This chain joins TRBV7-2 and TRBJ1-2, with 10 bases matching TRBD1. The V gene end was trimmed by 5 bases and the J gene end by 7 bases; junction bases not matched to a gene: 10. Per germline, CDR1 SGHTA and CDR2 FQGNSA. This CDR3 is built from 15 residues. DNA for the CDR3: TGTGCCAGCAGCCTCAACTCCGGACAGGGGGGTGGCTACACCTTC. This sequence encodes CASSLNSGQGGGYTF.

The V call is TRBV5-1, the J call TRBJ2-2; D possibly corresponds to TRBD1 (5 bases). V was shortened by 1 base and J by 8 bases, with 15 bases between the two germline ends. The CDR3 consists of 15 residues. Germline V gives CDR1 SGHRS, CDR2 YFSETQ. The CDR3 DNA follows: TGCGCCAGCAGCTTGAGGCAGGGAAACGTAGGGGAGCTGTTTTTT. The encoded protein is CASSLRQGNVGELFF. The variable domain in full, with the rest retrieved from reference TRBV5-1 and TRBJ2-2, is KAGVTQTPRYLIKTRGQQVTLSCSPISGHRSVSWYQQTPGQGLQFLFEYFSETQRNKGNFPGRFSGRQFSNSRSEMNVSTLELGDSALYLCASSLRQGNVGELFFGEGSRLTVL.

V is TRBV4-1 and J is TRBJ2-1, with TRBD2 matching over 7 bases. V dropped 1 base and J dropped 5; count of bases not matched to a gene: 17. Germline CDR1 reads MGHRA; CDR2 reads YSYEKL. The CDR3 is 19 residues long. This chain's CDR3 is CASSQVFLAVKSPHNEQFF. In DNA, the CDR3 is TGCGCCAGCAGCCAAGTCTTTCTAGCGGTTAAAAGCCCCCACAATGAGCAGTTCTTC.

The rearrangement uses TRBV28 and TRBJ1-2; 10 bases agree with TRBD1. J was trimmed by 5 bases and V by 3 bases; bases with no gene match: 15. In germline, CDR1 is MDHEN, CDR2 SYDVKM. The CDR3 length is 18 residues. Here the CDR3 DNA reads TGTGCCAGCAGTTTCCCTGGGCGCGGGACAGGGGTTCCATATGGCTACACCTTC. It specifies CASSFPGRGTGVPYGYTF.

The DNA of the CDR3 is TGTGCCAGCAGTGTCGAACAGGGGGCCTACGAGCAGTACTTC. Translating it yields CASSVEQGAYEQYF. This chain uses TRBV25-1 with TRBJ2-7; TRBD1 aligns across 8 bases. The length of the CDR3 is 14 residues. Germline loops: CDR1 MGHDK, CDR2 SYGVNS. V shed 4 bases, J shed 2 bases, and the junction held 4 bases outside the gene matches.

The chain recombines TRBV7-9 with TRBJ2-7, with D perhaps matching TRBD2 (6 bases). Trimming took off 1 base at V and 4 bases at J, with 11 bases between the two ends. Per germline, CDR1 SEHNR and CDR2 FQNEAQ (reference sequence). CDR3 length: 14 residues. DNA for the CDR3: TGTGCCAGCAGCTTAGGCGGGGTTGCGTACGAGCAGTACGTC. This sequence encodes CASSLGGVAYEQYV.

This rearrangement joins TRBV28 to TRBJ1-2; D is perhaps TRBD1 (5 bases). Trimming left V 3 bases short and J 7 bases short, with 9 bases between. Germline CDR1 reads MDHEN; CDR2 reads SYDVKM. The CDR3 runs to 12 residues. The CDR3 DNA reads as TGTGCCAGCAGTTTTCAGGGTCGTGGCTACACCTTC. Its protein is CASSFQGRGYTF.

The V and J genes are TRBV7-9 and TRBJ1-1; D ambiguous. With 1 base removed from V and 4 bases from J, the gap between germline ends came to 16 bases. Germline values: CDR1 SEHNR, CDR2 FQNEAQ (reference sequence). The CDR3 contains 16 residues. The CDR3, as DNA: TGTGCCAGCAGCTTAGGTCGCTACAGAGGGAGCACTGAAGCTTTCTTT. This encodes CASSLGRYRGSTEAFF.

V gene TRBV28 combines with J gene TRBJ1-4; 9 nucleotides agree with TRBD1. CDR1 is MDHEN, CDR2 SYDVKM, per germline. The CDR3 totals 17 residues. The V and J ends lost 2 bases and 10 bases, in that order; junction bases with no gene match: 14. CDR3 sequence reads: CASSLPTGGSSLGKLFF. CDR3 coding DNA: TGTGCCAGCAGTTTACCGACAGGGGGGTCCAGCCTGGGAAAACTGTTTTTT.

This chain connects TRBV28 to TRBJ2-7; 7 bases map to TRBD2. Germline V gene sequence: CDR1 MDHEN, CDR2 SYDVKM. This CDR3 contains 14 residues. Trimming cost V 5 bases and J 4 bases; bases outside gene matches: 8. CDR3 nucleotide sequence: TGTGCCAGCAGTACGAGCGGGACTCAATACGAGCAGTACTTC. This translates into CASSTSGTQYEQYF. The full variable domain, completed using reference TRBV28 and TRBJ2-7, is DVKVTQSSRYLVKRTGEKVFLECVQDMDHENMFWYRQDPGLGLRLIYFSYDVKMKEKGDIPEGYSVSREKKERFSLILESASTNQTSMYLCASSTSGTQYEQYFGPGTRLTVT.

A single count supports this clone. This sequence joins TRBV6-1 and TRBJ1-5; no clear D. Trimming cost V 6 bases and J 0 bases, with 12 bases left between them. CDR1 and CDR2 from the germline V gene are MNHNS and SASEGT. CDR3 length equals 15 residues. The CDR3 DNA sequence: TGTGCCAGCAGCAAGGAGCGTTATAGCAATCAGCCCCAGCATTTT. Amino acids: CASSKERYSNQPQHF.

The chain uses TRBV28 and TRBJ2-1; a possible D gene is TRBD2 (6 bases). CDR3 length equals 11 residues. Germline CDR1 MDHEN, CDR2 SYDVKM. The V gene lost 4 bases and the J gene lost 8 bases, with 6 bases spanning the gap. CDR3 residues: CASSWGDEQFF. CDR3 DNA sequence: TGTGCCAGCAGTTGGGGGGATGAGCAGTTCTTC.

This clone came up a few times. CDR3 nucleotide sequence: TGTGCCAGCACCCCTCGGACAGGAGGGACTGGCTACACCTTC. Its protein product is CASTPRTGGTGYTF. This rearrangement joins TRBV25-1 to TRBJ1-2, with 7 bases identical to TRBD1. CDR1 MGHDK and CDR2 SYGVNS come from the germline V gene. This CDR3 has 14 residues. With 7 bases clipped from V and 7 bases from J, the junction kept 12 bases outside the gene matches.

The CDR3 DNA reads TGTGCCAGCAGCTCCCCGAGTGGGGGGATCACTGAAGCTTTCTTT. This encodes CASSSPSGGITEAFF. The V call is TRBV7-2, the J call TRBJ1-1; maybe TRBD1 (5 bases). Trimming left V 4 bases short and J 4 bases short, with 16 bases between. The CDR3 is 15 residues long. CDR1 is SGHTA and CDR2 is FQGNSA in the germline V gene.

The table lists this clone with a few counts. The chain recombines TRBV4-2 with TRBJ2-1; TRBD2 matches 7 bases. Germline lookup yields CDR1 LGHNA and CDR2 YNFKEQ. Trimming at V came to 1 base and at J to 0 bases, leaving 12 bases not matched to a gene. The CDR3 is made up of 19 amino acids. CDR3 amino acids: CASSQALIVGEGSYNEQFF. CDR3 in DNA: TGTGCCAGCAGCCAAGCTCTTATAGTCGGGGAGGGCTCCTACAATGAGCAGTTCTTC.

The V gene is TRBV10-1, the J gene TRBJ1-2; D is unclear. This CDR3 region has 16 residues. V gave up 6 bases and J gave up 5 bases, with 22 bases separating them. Germline loops: CDR1 WNHNN, CDR2 SYGVQD (reference sequence). The CDR3 loop reads CASRYNKTGRGYGYTF. CDR3 DNA: TGCGCCAGCAGATACAATAAGACGGGAAGAGGGTATGGCTACACCTTC.

The chain uses TRBV6-5 and TRBJ1-2, with TRBD1 matching 7 bases. In germline, CDR1 is MNHEY, CDR2 SVGAGI. This CDR3 comprises 15 residues. The trim removed 5 bases at V and 2 bases at J, leaving 8 bases unmatched. Written as DNA, the CDR3 is TGTGCCAGCAGTGTCCGAGACAGGGACAACTATGGCTACACCTTC. Translated, it gives CASSVRDRDNYGYTF.

The chain links TRBV7-2 to TRBJ1-2; TRBD1 matches at 7 bases. This CDR3 region has 14 residues. With V trimmed by 2 bases and J by 13 bases, 13 bases remained unmatched. Germline CDR1 reads SGHTA; CDR2 reads FQGNSA. In DNA, the CDR3 is TGTGCCAGCAGCTTAAGCACGGGACAGACCTTCTTCACCTTC. It translates to CASSLSTGQTFFTF.

The genes are TRBV9 and TRBJ2-7; 12 nucleotides line up with TRBD2. CDR1 is SGDLS and CDR2 is YYNGEE in the germline V gene. This CDR3 has 17 residues. The junction had 11 bases not matched to a gene; V was cut back by 1 base and J by 6 bases. The CDR3 here is CASSVPSTLAGGPEQYV. CDR3 nucleotides: TGTGCCAGCAGCGTACCGTCGACCCTAGCGGGAGGGCCCGAGCAGTACGTC.

The V call is TRBV9, the J call TRBJ2-1; 7 positions agree with TRBD1. J gave up 9 bases and V 0 bases, and 12 bases lay outside the gene matches. The CDR3 runs 16 residues. The germline V gene encodes CDR1 SGDLS and CDR2 YYNGEE. The CDR3 region is CASSVATTGSNGEQFF. The CDR3, as DNA: TGTGCCAGCAGCGTAGCTACGACAGGGTCTAACGGTGAGCAGTTCTTC.

V usage is TRBV5-1 and J usage is TRBJ2-1; 8 bases are a match to TRBD1. V shed 5 bases, J shed 0 bases, and the junction held 7 bases outside the gene matches. Germline CDR1 reads SGHRS; CDR2 reads YFSETQ. This CDR3 contains 16 residues. CDR3: CASSYRGSSSYNEQFF. As DNA, the CDR3 is TGCGCCAGCAGTTACAGGGGGTCGAGCTCCTACAATGAGCAGTTCTTC.

This clone showed up just a few times. CDR3 in amino acids: CASSLSSGNTIYF. The CDR3 DNA reads TGTGCCAGCAGCTTGAGCTCTGGAAACACCATATATTTT. J is TRBJ1-3 and V is TRBV11-2; no clear D. Germline V gene lookup returns CDR1 SGHAT and CDR2 FQNNGV. The CDR3 spans 13 residues. V lost 3 bases, J lost 0 bases, and 3 bases lay in between.

The V gene is TRBV28, the J gene TRBJ1-2; maybe TRBD1 (5 bases). The germline V gene has CDR1 MDHEN and CDR2 SYDVKM. Between the trimmed V and J ends, which lost 7 bases and 7 bases, there was a span of 22 bases. This CDR3 has 15 residues. The CDR3, as DNA: TGTGCCAGCATTATCTCCGGACAACCCGGCGGTGGCTACACCTTC. Its protein product is CASIISGQPGGGYTF.

The chain employs TRBV30 and TRBJ2-5; no definite D call. Germline V gene sequence: CDR1 GTSNPN, CDR2 SVGIG (reference sequence). This CDR3 contains 14 residues. V shed 3 bases and J shed 9 bases, with 20 bases lying between them. The CDR3 DNA sequence: TGTGCCTGGAGGGAGACGACTGCCGCGTTGGCCCAGTACTTC. Translated, it gives CAWRETTAALAQYF.

This clone showed up just once. V is TRBV28 and J is TRBJ1-2, with D maybe TRBD1 (6 bases). The germline V gene encodes CDR1 MDHEN and CDR2 SYDVKM. CDR3 length equals 12 residues. Trimming took off 6 bases at V and 7 bases at J, with 12 bases between the two ends. This chain's CDR3 is CASSTGQPGYTF. DNA for the CDR3: TGTGCCAGCAGCACTGGACAGCCTGGCTACACCTTC.

This chain joins TRBV19 and TRBJ1-2, with a weak D call TRBD1 (6 bases). Germline CDR1 is LNHDA and CDR2 is SQIVND (reference sequence). Trimming pared 6 bases from V and 8 bases from J, leaving 16 bases between. This CDR3 has 13 residues. As DNA, the CDR3 is TGTGCCAGTAGACGAACCCCAGGGGAAGGCTACACCTTC. Translated, it gives CASRRTPGEGYTF.